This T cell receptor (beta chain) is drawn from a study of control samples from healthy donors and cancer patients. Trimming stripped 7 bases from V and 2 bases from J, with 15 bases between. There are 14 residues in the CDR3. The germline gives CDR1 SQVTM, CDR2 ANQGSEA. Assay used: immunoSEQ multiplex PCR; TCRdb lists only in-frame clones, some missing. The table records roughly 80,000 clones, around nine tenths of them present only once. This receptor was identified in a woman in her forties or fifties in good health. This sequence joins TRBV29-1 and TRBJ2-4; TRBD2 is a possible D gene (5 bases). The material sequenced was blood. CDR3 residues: CSGRPGGTKNIQYF. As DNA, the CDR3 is TGCAGCGGGAGACCTGGAGGTACCAAAAACATTCAGTACTTC.